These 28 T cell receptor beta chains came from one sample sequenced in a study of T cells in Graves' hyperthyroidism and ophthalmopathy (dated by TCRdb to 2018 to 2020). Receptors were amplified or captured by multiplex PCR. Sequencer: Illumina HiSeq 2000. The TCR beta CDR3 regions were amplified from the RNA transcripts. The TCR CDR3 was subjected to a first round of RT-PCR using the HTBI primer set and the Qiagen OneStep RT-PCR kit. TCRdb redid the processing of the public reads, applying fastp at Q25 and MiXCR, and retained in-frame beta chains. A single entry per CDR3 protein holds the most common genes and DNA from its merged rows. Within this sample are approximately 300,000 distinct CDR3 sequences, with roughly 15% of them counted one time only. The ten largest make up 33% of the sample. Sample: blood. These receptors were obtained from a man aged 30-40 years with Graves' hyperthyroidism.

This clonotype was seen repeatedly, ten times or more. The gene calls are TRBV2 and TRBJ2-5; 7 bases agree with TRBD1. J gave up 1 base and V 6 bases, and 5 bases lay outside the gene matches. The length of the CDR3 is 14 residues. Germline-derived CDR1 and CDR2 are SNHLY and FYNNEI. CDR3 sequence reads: CASSAGTVQETQYF. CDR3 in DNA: TGTGCCAGCAGCGCCGGGACAGTCCAAGAGACCCAGTACTTC.

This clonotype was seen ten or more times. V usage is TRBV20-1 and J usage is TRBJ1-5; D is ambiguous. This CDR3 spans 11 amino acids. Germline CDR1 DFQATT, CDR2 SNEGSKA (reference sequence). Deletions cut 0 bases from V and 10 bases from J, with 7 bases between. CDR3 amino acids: CSARDNGPQHF. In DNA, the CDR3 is TGCAGTGCTAGAGATAACGGACCCCAGCATTTT.

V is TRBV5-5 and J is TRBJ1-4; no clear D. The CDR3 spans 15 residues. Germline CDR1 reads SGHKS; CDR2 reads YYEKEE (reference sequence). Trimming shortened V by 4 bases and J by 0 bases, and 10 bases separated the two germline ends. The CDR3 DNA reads TGTGCCAGCAGCGACGCGACTGCAACTAATGAAAAACTGTTTTTT. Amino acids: CASSDATATNEKLFF.

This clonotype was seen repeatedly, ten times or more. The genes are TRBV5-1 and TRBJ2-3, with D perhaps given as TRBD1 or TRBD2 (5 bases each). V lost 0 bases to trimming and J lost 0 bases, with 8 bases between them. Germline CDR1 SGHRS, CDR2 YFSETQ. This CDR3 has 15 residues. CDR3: CASSLGGDSTDTQYF. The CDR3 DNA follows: TGCGCCAGCAGCTTGGGAGGGGATAGCACAGATACGCAGTATTTT.

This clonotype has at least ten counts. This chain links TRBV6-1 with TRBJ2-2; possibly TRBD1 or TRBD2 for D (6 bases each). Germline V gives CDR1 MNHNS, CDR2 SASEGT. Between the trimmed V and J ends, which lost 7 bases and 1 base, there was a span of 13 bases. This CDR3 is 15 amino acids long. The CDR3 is CASTGHGGNTGELFF. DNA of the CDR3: TGTGCCAGCACGGGACACGGGGGGAACACCGGGGAGCTGTTTTTT.

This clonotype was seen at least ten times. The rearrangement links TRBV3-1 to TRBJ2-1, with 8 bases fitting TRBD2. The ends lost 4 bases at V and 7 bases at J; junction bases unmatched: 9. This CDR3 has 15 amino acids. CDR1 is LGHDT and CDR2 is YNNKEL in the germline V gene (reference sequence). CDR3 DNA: TGTGCCAGCAGCCCCCCGCCTAGCGGGTCGAATGAGCAGTTCTTC. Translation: CASSPPPSGSNEQFF.

Here the CDR3 reads CASSFYADSYEQYF. CDR3 DNA sequence: TGTGCCAGCAGTTTTTACGCGGATTCCTACGAGCAGTACTTC. The chain carries TRBV12-3 or TRBV12-4 and TRBJ2-7, with no clear D. This CDR3 has 14 amino acids. Between the trimmed V and J ends, which lost 3 bases and 1 base, there was a span of 10 bases.

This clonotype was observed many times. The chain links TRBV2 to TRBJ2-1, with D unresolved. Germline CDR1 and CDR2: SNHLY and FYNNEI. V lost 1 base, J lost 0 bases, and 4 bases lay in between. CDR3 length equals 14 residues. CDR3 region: CASSEGRSYNEQFF. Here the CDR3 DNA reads TGTGCCAGCAGTGAAGGGCGCTCCTACAATGAGCAGTTCTTC.

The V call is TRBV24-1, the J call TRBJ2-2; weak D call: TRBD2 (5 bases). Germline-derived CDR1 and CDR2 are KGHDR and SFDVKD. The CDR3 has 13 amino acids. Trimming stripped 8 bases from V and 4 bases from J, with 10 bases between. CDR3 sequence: CATTPGSTGELFF. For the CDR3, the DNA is TGTGCCACCACCCCGGGATCCACCGGGGAGCTGTTTTTT.

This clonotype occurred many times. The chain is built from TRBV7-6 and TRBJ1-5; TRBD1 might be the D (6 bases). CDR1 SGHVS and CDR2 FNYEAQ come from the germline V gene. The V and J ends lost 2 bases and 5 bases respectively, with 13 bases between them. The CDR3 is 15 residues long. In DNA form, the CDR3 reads TGTGCCAGCAGCTTAAATCCAGGGGATTATCAGCCCCAGCATTTT. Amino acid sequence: CASSLNPGDYQPQHF.

The CDR3 DNA sequence: TGCAGTGCTAGAGGCCGTTTAGATGAGCAGTTCTTC. Translation gives CSARGRLDEQFF. This chain links TRBV20-1 with TRBJ2-1; D not certain. CDR1 and CDR2 from the germline V gene are DFQATT and SNEGSKA (reference sequence). CDR3 size: 12 residues. The ends were cut back, 1 base at V and 8 bases at J, with 9 bases in the middle.

CDR3 in amino acids: CASSSGQHITYGYTF. DNA for the CDR3: TGTGCCAGTAGTTCCGGACAGCATATTACCTATGGCTACACCTTC. The chain combines TRBV19 with TRBJ1-2; D might be TRBD1 (6 bases). CDR1 is LNHDA and CDR2 is SQIVND in the germline V gene (reference sequence). This CDR3 is 15 amino acids long. V was pared by 5 bases and J by 4 bases, with 17 bases between.

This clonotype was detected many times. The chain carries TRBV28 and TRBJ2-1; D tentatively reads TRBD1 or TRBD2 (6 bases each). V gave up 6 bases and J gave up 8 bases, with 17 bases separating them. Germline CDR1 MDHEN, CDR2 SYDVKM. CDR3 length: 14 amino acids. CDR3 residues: CASRPGGTQDEQFF. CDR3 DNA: TGTGCCAGCAGGCCCGGGGGCACCCAGGATGAGCAGTTCTTC.

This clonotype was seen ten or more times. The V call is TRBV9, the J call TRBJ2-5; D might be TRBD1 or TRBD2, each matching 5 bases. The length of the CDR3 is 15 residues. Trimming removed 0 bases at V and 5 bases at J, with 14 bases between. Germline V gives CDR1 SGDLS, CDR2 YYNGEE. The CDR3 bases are TGTGCCAGCAGCGTAGGTCCCGGGACGAGGGAGACCCAGTACTTC. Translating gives CASSVGPGTRETQYF.

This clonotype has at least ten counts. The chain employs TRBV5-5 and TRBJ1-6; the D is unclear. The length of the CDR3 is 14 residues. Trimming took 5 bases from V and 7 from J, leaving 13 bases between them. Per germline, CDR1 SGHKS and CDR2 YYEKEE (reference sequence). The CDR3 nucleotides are TGTGCCAGCAGACCAGGTGGGGTAAATTCACCCCTCCACTTT. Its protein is CASRPGGVNSPLHF.

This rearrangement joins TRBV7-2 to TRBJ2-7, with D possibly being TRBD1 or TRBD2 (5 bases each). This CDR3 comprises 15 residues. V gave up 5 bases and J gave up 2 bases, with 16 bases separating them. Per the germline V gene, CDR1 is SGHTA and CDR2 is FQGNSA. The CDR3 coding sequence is TGTGCCAGCAGCCAGTCCGGGACCGGGGCCTACGAGCAGTACTTC. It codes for CASSQSGTGAYEQYF.

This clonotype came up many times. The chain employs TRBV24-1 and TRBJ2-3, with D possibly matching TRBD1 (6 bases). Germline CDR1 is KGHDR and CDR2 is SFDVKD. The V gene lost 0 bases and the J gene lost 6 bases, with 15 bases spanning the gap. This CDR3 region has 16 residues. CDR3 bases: TGTGCCACCAGTGATTTGCAGGGGCAGGCTGGCGATACGCAGTATTTT. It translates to CATSDLQGQAGDTQYF.

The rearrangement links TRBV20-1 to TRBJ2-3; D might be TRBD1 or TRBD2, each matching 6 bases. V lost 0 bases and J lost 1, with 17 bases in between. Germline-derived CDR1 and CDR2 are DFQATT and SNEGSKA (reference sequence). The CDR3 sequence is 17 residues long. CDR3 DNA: TGCAGTGCTAGAGATCCCGGGGGCTCGGGCGGCACAGATACGCAGTATTTT. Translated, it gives CSARDPGGSGGTDTQYF.

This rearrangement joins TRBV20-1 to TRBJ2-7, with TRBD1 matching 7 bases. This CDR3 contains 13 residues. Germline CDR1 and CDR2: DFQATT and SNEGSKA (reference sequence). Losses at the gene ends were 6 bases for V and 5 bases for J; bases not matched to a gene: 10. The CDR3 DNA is TGCAGTGCGCTTGACAGGGTCGGCGACGAGCAGTACTTC. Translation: CSALDRVGDEQYF.

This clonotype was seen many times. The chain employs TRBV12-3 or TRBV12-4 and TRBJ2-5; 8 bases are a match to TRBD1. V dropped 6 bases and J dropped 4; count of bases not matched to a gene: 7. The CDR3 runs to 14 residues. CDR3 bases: TGTGCCAGCAGCGGACAGGGTATAGGAGAGACCCAGTACTTC. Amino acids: CASSGQGIGETQYF.

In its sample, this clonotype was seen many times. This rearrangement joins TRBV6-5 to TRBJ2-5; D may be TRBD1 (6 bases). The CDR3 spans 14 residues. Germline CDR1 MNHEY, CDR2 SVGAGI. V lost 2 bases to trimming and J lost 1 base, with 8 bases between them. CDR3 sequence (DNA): TGTGCCAGCAGTTACACAGGGTTCCAAGAGACCCAGTACTTC. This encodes CASSYTGFQETQYF.

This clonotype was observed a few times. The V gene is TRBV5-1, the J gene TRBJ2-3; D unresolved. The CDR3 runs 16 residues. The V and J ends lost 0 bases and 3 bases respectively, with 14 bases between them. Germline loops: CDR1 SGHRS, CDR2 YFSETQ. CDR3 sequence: CASSLVGPFTTDTQYF. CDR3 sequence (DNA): TGCGCCAGCAGCTTGGTAGGACCTTTCACTACAGATACGCAGTATTTT.

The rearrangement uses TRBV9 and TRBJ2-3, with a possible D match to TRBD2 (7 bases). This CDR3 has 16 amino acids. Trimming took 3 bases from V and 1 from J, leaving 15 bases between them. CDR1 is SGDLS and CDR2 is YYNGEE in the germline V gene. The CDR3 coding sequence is TGTGCCAGCAGCGCCCAGGGGCTAGCGGGCACAGATACGCAGTATTTT. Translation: CASSAQGLAGTDTQYF.

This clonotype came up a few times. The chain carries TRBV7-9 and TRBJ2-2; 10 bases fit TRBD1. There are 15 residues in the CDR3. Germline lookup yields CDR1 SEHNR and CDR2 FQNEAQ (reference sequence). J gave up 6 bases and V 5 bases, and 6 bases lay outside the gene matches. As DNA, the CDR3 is TGTGCCAGCAGCCCGCTGGGGACAGGGGCCGGGGAGCTGTTTTTT. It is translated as CASSPLGTGAGELFF.

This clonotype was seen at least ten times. For the CDR3, the DNA is TGTGCCAGCAGAAACAGGGGACAGCCCCAGCATTTT. Amino acids: CASRNRGQPQHF. This rearrangement joins TRBV6-1 to TRBJ1-5; 7 bases fit TRBD1. This CDR3 contains 12 residues. Germline V gives CDR1 MNHNS, CDR2 SASEGT. J lost 7 bases, V lost 6 bases, and 3 bases had no gene match.

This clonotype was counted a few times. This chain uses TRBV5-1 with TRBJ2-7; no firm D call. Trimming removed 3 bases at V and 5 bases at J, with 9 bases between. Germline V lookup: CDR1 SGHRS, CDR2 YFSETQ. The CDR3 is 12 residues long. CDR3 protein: CASSSGPNEQYF. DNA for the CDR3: TGCGCCAGCAGCTCCGGACCAAACGAGCAGTACTTC.

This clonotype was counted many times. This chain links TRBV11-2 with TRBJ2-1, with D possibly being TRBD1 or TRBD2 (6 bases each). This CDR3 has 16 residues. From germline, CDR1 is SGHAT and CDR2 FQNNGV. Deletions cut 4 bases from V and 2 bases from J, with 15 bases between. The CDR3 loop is CASSSARGEAYNEQFF. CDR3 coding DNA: TGTGCCAGCAGCTCCGCGAGGGGGGAAGCCTACAATGAGCAGTTCTTC.

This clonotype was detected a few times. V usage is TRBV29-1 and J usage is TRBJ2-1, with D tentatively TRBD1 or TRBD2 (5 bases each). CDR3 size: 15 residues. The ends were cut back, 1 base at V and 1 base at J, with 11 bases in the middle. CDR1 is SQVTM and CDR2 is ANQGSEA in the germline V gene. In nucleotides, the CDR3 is TGCAGCGTTGAAGGCAGGGACGGGTCCTACAATGAGCAGTTCTTC. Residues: CSVEGRDGSYNEQFF.